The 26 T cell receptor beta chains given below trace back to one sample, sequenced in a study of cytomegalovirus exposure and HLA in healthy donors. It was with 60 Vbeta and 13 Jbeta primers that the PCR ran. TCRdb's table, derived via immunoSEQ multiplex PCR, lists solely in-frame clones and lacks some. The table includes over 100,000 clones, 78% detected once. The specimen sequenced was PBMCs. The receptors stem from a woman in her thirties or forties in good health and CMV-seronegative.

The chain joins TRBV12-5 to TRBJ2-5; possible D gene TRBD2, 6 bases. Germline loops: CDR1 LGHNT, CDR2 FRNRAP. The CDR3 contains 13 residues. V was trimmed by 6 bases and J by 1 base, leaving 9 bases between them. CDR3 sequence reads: CASGEGGQETQYF. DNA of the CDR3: TGTGCTAGTGGGGAGGGAGGCCAAGAGACCCAGTACTTC.

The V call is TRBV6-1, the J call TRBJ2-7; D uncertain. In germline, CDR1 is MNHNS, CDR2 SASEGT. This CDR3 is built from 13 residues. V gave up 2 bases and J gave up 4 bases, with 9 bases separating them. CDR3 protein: CASSELGAYEQYF. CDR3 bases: TGTGCCAGCAGTGAATTGGGCGCGTACGAGCAGTACTTC.

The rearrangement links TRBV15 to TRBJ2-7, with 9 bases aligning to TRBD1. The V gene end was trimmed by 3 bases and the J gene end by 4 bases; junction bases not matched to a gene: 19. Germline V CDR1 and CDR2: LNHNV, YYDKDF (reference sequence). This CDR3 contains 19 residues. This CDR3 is CATSSPTGTGHSWSYEQYF. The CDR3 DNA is TGTGCCACCAGCAGCCCGACCGGGACAGGGCATAGTTGGTCATACGAGCAGTACTTC.

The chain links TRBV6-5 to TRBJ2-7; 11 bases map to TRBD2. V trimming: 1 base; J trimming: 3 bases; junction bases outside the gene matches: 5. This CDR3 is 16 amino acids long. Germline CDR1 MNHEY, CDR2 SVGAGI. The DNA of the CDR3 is TGTGCCAGCAGTTACTGGCTAGCGGGAGGTGGCTACGAGCAGTACTTC. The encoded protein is CASSYWLAGGGYEQYF.

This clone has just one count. This CDR3 is CASSVGQTSYNEQFF. In DNA, the CDR3 is TGTGCCAGCAGCGTGGGACAGACCTCCTACAATGAGCAGTTCTTC. This sequence joins TRBV9 and TRBJ2-1; 7 bases are shared with TRBD1. Germline V gene lookup returns CDR1 SGDLS and CDR2 YYNGEE. This CDR3 comprises 15 residues. Trimming took 2 bases from V and 0 from J; bases not matched to a gene: 2. Looking up the rest from reference TRBV9 and TRBJ2-1 gives the full variable domain: DSGVTQTPKHLITATGQRVTLRCSPRSGDLSVYWYQQSLDQGLQFLIQYYNGEERAKGNILERFSAQQFPDLHSELNLSSLELGDSALYFCASSVGQTSYNEQFFGPGTRLTVL.

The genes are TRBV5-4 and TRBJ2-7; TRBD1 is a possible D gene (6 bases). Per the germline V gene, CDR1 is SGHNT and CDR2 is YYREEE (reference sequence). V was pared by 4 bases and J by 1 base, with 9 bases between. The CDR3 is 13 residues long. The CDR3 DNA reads TGTGCCAGCAGCCCACAGGGATCCTACGAGCAGTACTTC. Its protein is CASSPQGSYEQYF.

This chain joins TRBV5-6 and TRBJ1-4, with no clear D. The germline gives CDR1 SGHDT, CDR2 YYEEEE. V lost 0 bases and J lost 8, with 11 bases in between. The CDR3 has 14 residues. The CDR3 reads CASSLAGLGEKLFF. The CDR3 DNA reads TGTGCCAGCAGCTTGGCAGGTCTTGGAGAAAAACTGTTTTTT.

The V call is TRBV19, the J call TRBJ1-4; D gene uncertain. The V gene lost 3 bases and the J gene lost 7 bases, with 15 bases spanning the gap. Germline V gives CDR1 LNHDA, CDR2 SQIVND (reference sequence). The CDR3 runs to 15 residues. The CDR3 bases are TGTGCCAGTAGTATTCTATCCCATAGTGGTGAAAAACTGTTTTTT. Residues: CASSILSHSGEKLFF.

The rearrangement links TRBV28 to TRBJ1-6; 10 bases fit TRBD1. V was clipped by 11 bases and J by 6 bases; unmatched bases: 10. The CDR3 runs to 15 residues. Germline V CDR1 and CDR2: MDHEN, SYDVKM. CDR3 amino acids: CAAKRTGGTNSPLHF. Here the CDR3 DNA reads TGTGCCGCAAAACGGACAGGGGGTACTAATTCACCCCTCCACTTT.

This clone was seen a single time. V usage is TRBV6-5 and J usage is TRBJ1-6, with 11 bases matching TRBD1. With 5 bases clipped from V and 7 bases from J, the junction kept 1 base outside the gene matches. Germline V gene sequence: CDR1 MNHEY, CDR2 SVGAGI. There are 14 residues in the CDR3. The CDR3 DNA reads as TGTGCCAGCAGTAGGACAGGGGGCAATTCACCCCTCCACTTT. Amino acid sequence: CASSRTGGNSPLHF.

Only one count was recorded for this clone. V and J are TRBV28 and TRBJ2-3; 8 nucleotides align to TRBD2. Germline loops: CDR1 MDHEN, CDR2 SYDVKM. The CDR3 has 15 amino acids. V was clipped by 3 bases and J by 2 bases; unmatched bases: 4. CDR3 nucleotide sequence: TGTGCCAGCAGTTTCGGACTAGCAAACACAGATACGCAGTATTTT. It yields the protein CASSFGLANTDTQYF.

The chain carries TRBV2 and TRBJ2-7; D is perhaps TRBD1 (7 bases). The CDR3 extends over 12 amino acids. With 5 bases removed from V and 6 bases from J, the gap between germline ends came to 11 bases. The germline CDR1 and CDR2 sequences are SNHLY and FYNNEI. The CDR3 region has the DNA TGTGCCAGCAGTCATCAGGGGGGCGAGCAGTACTTC. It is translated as CASSHQGGEQYF.

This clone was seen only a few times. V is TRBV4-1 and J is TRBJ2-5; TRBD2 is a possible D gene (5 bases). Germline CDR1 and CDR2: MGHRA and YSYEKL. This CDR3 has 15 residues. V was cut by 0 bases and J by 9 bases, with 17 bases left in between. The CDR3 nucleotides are TGCGCCAGCAGCCAAGATCCGCCCTCCGGGGTGCCCCAGTACTTC. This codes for CASSQDPPSGVPQYF.

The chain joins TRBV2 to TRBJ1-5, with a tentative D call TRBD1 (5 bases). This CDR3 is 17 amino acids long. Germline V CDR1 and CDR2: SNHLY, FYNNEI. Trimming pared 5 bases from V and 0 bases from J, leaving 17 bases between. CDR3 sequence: CASSPLRQTNSNQPQHF. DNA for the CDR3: TGTGCCAGCAGTCCACTGAGACAGACGAATAGCAATCAGCCCCAGCATTTT.

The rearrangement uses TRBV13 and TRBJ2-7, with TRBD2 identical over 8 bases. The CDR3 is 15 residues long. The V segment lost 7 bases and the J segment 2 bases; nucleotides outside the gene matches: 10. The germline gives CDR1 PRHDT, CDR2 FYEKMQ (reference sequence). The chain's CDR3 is CASTQLRGGAYEQYF. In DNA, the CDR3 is TGTGCCAGCACCCAACTCCGGGGGGGGGCCTACGAGCAGTACTTC. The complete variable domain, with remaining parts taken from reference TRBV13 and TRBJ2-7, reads AAGVIQSPRHLIKEKRETATLKCYPIPRHDTVYWYQQGPGQDPQFLISFYEKMQSDKGSIPDRFSAQQFSDYHSELNMSSLELGDSALYFCASTQLRGGAYEQYFGPGTRLTVT.

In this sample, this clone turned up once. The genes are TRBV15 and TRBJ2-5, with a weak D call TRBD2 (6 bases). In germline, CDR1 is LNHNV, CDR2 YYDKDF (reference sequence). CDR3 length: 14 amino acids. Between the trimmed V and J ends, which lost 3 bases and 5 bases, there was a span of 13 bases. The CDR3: CATSSRGLGETQYF. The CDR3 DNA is TGTGCCACCAGCAGTCGGGGGTTAGGGGAGACCCAGTACTTC.

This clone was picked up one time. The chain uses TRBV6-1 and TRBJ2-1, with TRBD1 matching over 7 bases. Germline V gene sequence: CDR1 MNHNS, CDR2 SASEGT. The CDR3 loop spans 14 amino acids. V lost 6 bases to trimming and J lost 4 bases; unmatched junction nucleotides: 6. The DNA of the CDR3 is TGTGCCAGCAGGGACGGACAGGAGTACAATGAGCAGTTCTTC. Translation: CASRDGQEYNEQFF.

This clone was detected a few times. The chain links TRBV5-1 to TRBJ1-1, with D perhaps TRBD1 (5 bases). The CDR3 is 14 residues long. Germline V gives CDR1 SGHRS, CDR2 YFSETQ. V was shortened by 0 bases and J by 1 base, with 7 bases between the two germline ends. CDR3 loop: CASSLDGGNTEAFF. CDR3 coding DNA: TGCGCCAGCAGCTTGGACGGGGGGAACACTGAAGCTTTCTTT.

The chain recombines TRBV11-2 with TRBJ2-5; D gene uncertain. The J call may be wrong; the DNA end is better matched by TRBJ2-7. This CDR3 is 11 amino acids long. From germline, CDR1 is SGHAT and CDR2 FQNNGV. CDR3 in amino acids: CASSPLYEQYF. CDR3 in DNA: TGTGCCAGCAGCCCGCTTTACGAGCAGTACTTC.

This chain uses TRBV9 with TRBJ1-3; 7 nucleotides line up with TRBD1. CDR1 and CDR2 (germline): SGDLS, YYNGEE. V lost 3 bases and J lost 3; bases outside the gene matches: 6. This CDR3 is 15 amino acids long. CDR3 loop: CASSGQGLDGNTIYF. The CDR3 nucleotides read TGTGCCAGCAGCGGACAGGGACTAGATGGAAACACCATATATTTT.

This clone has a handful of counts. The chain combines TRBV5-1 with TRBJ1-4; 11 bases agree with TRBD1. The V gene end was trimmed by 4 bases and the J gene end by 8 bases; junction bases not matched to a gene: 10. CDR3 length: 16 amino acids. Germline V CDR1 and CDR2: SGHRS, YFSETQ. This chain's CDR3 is CASSQIGQGAREKLFF. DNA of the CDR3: TGCGCCAGCAGCCAAATAGGACAGGGGGCGCGCGAAAAACTGTTTTTT.

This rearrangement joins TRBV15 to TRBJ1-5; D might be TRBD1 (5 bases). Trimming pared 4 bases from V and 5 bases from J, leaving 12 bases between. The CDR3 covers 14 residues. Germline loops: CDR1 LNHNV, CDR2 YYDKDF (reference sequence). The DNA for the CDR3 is TGTGCCACCAGCATAGGACACGTTGATCAGCCCCAGCATTTT. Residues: CATSIGHVDQPQHF.

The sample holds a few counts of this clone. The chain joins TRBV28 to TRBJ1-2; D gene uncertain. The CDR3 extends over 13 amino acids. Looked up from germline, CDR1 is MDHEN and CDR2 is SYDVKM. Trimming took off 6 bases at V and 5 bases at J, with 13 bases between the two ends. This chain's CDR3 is CASSLRQEYGYTF. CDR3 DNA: TGTGCCAGCAGCCTAAGACAAGAGTATGGCTACACCTTC.

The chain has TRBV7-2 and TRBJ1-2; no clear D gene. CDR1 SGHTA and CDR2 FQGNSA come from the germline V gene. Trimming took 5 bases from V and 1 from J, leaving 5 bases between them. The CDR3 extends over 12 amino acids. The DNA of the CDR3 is TGTGCCAGCAGCCTAAGTAACTATGGCTACACCTTC. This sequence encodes CASSLSNYGYTF.

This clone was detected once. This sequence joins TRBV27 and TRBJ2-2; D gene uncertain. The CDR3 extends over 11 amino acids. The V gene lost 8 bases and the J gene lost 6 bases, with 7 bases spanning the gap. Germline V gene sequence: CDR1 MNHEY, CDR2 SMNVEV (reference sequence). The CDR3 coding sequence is TGTGCCAGCTCCCTGTCCGGGGAGCTGTTTTTT. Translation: CASSLSGELFF.

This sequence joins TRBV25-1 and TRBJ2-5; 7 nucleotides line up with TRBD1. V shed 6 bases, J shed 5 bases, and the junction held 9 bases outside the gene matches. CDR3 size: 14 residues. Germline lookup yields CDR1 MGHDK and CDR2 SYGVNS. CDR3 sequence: CASSVTGVGETQYF. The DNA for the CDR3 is TGTGCCAGCAGCGTTACAGGGGTGGGCGAGACCCAGTACTTC.